Each of the 12 T cell receptor beta chains below was sequenced from the same sample in a study of blood T cell repertoires in COVID-19 (dated by TCRdb to 2018 to 2021). Libraries were made using the immunoSEQ multiplex PCR assay. The immuneACCESS repertoire file appears here via TCRdb, limited to in-frame rearrangements. These files lack a portion of the clones; in checked studies, under half of the deficit traces to unresolved V genes, and the cause of the others is not known. For this sample the table gives tens of thousands of clones, of which 70% to 90% were detected only once. Less than 20% of the sample is held by the ten biggest clonotypes. The sample was peripheral blood. The receptor set was obtained from a human donor in a cohort sampled during active COVID-19. The donor label of this sample is uncertain.

This chain connects TRBV7-2 to TRBJ2-5; D unclear. In germline, CDR1 is SGHTA, CDR2 FQGNSA. V lost 5 bases and J 5 bases, leaving 15 bases between the germline ends. This CDR3 has 14 residues. The chain's CDR3 is CASSPAGLMETQYF. Written as DNA, the CDR3 is TGTGCCAGCAGCCCCGCAGGCTTAATGGAGACCCAGTACTTC. The variable domain in full, with the rest retrieved from reference TRBV7-2 and TRBJ2-5, is GAGVSQSPSNKVTEKGKDVELRCDPISGHTALYWYRQSLGQGLEFLIYFQGNSAPDKSGLPSDRFSAERTGGSVSTLTIQRTQQEDSAVYLCASSPAGLMETQYFGPGTRLLVL.

This rearrangement joins TRBV5-8 to TRBJ1-3; weak D call: TRBD1 (5 bases). Per the germline V gene, CDR1 is SGHTS and CDR2 is YDEGEE. The CDR3 loop spans 16 amino acids. With 4 bases removed from V and 8 bases from J, the gap between germline ends came to 22 bases. The CDR3 DNA follows: TGTGCCAGCAGCGTTGGGGGGGAAAGTCCAGTGGACACCATATATTTT. Its translation is CASSVGGESPVDTIYF.

The CDR3 sequence is CATSSRRETQYF. CDR3 in DNA: TGTGCCACCAGCAGCAGAAGAGAGACCCAGTACTTC. The chain employs TRBV15 and TRBJ2-5; D remains unclear. Looked up from germline, CDR1 is LNHNV and CDR2 is YYDKDF (reference sequence). The V gene lost 3 bases and the J gene lost 4 bases, with 6 bases spanning the gap. The CDR3 covers 12 residues.

The chain links TRBV9 to TRBJ1-2; D is undetermined. Trimming stripped 2 bases from V and 2 bases from J, with 10 bases between. Germline CDR1 SGDLS, CDR2 YYNGEE. The CDR3 is 14 residues long. CDR3 residues: CASSVTNENYGYTF. CDR3 coding DNA: TGTGCCAGCAGCGTGACAAATGAAAACTATGGCTACACCTTC.

This chain connects TRBV5-4 to TRBJ2-1; TRBD2 matches at 9 bases. CDR1 and CDR2 from the germline V gene are SGHNT and YYREEE (reference sequence). CDR3 length: 16 amino acids. Trimming removed 0 bases from V and 4 bases from J; junction bases left unmatched: 5. CDR3 in amino acids: CASSLGQRGVYNEQFF. For the CDR3, the DNA is TGTGCCAGCAGCTTGGGCCAGCGGGGGGTTTACAATGAGCAGTTCTTC.

The V gene is TRBV19, the J gene TRBJ1-3; tentatively, D is TRBD1 (5 bases). Looked up from germline, CDR1 is LNHDA and CDR2 is SQIVND (reference sequence). The V end was cut by 2 bases, the J end by 4 bases, with 9 bases between. This CDR3 contains 14 residues. The DNA of the CDR3 is TGTGCCAGTAGTATATTCCAGGGAGGAAACACCATATATTTT. Translated, it gives CASSIFQGGNTIYF.

The V and J genes are TRBV27 and TRBJ2-3; TRBD2 is a possible D gene (6 bases). Looked up from germline, CDR1 is MNHEY and CDR2 is SMNVEV (reference sequence). With 7 bases removed from V and 7 bases from J, the gap between germline ends came to 15 bases. The CDR3 runs 13 residues. DNA for the CDR3: TGTGCCAGCATGGGGTACGGGACTTATACGCAGTATTTT. Residues: CASMGYGTYTQYF.

Points on this clone: In the same sample, other DNA sequences code for this CDR3. Written as DNA, the CDR3 is TGCGCCAGCAGCTCTACTAGCACAGATACGCAGTATTTT. Translated, it gives CASSSTSTDTQYF. The rearrangement joins TRBV5-1 to TRBJ2-3; D is undetermined. V was pared by 3 bases and J by 0 bases, with 5 bases between. The CDR3 spans 13 residues. The germline CDR1 and CDR2 sequences are SGHRS and YFSETQ.

The chain has TRBV2 and TRBJ2-1; D not certain. The CDR3 is made up of 11 amino acids. CDR1 and CDR2 (germline): SNHLY, FYNNEI. V gave up 6 bases and J gave up 10 bases, with 10 bases separating them. CDR3 sequence (DNA): TGTGCCAGCAGCTTCACCAGGGAGCAGTTCTTC. Protein: CASSFTREQFF.

CDR3 in amino acids: CASKTPQETQYF. In DNA form, the CDR3 reads TGCGCCAGTAAGACCCCACAGGAGACCCAGTACTTC. The chain couples TRBV5-1 to TRBJ2-5; D is undetermined. V lost 8 bases and J 5 bases, leaving 13 bases between the germline ends. The CDR3 has 12 residues. The germline CDR1 and CDR2 sequences are SGHRS and YFSETQ.

The V and J genes are TRBV7-2 and TRBJ2-5, with 7 positions matching TRBD2. CDR1 and CDR2 from the germline V gene are SGHTA and FQGNSA. The CDR3 has 14 residues. The V gene end was trimmed by 4 bases and the J gene end by 4 bases; junction bases not matched to a gene: 6. CDR3 bases: TGTGCCAGCAGCTCCATGGGGGGGTTAGAGACCCAGTACTTC. Protein sequence: CASSSMGGLETQYF.

V usage is TRBV7-2 and J usage is TRBJ1-4, with D perhaps matching TRBD1 (5 bases). From germline, CDR1 is SGHTA and CDR2 FQGNSA. The length of the CDR3 is 14 residues. V was pared by 1 base and J by 8 bases, with 11 bases between. Here the CDR3 DNA reads TGTGCCAGCAGCTTAGTTCAGGGAGGGGAAAAACTGTTTTTT. Its protein is CASSLVQGGEKLFF.